A single sample gave rise to the 28 T cell receptor beta chains below, sequenced in a study of blood T cell repertoires in COVID-19. The data were produced by immunoSEQ multiplex PCR, yet TCRdb's version contains in-frame clones alone and is incomplete. The table shows approximately 160,000 clones, with under 85% occurring only once. The sample consisted of peripheral blood. These receptors all come from a man aged 65 to 85 who had recovered from COVID-19.

This clone occurred a few times. The rearrangement joins TRBV10-3 to TRBJ2-1; 12 bases fit TRBD2. With 4 bases clipped from V and 6 bases from J, the junction kept 10 bases outside the gene matches. The CDR3 consists of 17 residues. Germline values: CDR1 ENHRY, CDR2 SYGVKD. The CDR3 sequence: CAISVGASGRVSNEQFF. CDR3 nucleotides: TGTGCCATCAGTGTTGGGGCTAGCGGGAGGGTAAGCAATGAGCAGTTCTTC.

The sample holds a few counts of this clone. The chain links TRBV6-6 to TRBJ2-7, with 9 bases lining up with TRBD1. The J segment lost 4 bases and the V segment lost 6 bases, leaving 10 bases of the junction unmatched. This CDR3 has 15 amino acids. Germline values: CDR1 MNHNY, CDR2 SVGAGI (reference sequence). The CDR3 reads CASRETGGEPYEQYF. In DNA form, the CDR3 reads TGTGCCAGCAGAGAGACAGGGGGTGAACCTTACGAGCAGTACTTC.

This sequence joins TRBV6-1 and TRBJ1-4; D might be TRBD1 (5 bases). CDR3 size: 14 residues. CDR1 and CDR2 (germline): MNHNS, SASEGT. V shed 3 bases and J shed 6 bases, with 11 bases lying between them. The CDR3 region has the DNA TGTGCCAGCAGTGAGGGTACCAGGGATGAAAAACTGTTTTTT. It translates to CASSEGTRDEKLFF.

This chain connects TRBV30 to TRBJ1-1; D not certain. V was cut by 5 bases and J by 0 bases, with 10 bases left in between. CDR1 and CDR2 from the germline V gene are GTSNPN and SVGIG (reference sequence). The CDR3 has 13 residues. This CDR3 is CAWRSQLNTEAFF. The DNA of the CDR3 is TGTGCCTGGCGGTCGCAATTGAACACTGAAGCTTTCTTT. Variable domain in full (rest from reference TRBV30 and TRBJ1-1): SQTIHQWPATLVQPVGSPLSLECTVEGTSNPNLYWYRQAAGRGLQLLFYSVGIGQISSEVPQNLSASRPQDRQFILSSKKLLLSDSGFYLCAWRSQLNTEAFFGQGTRLTVV.

The chain has TRBV5-5 and TRBJ2-7; 9 bases match TRBD1. Germline V lookup: CDR1 SGHKS, CDR2 YYEKEE (reference sequence). V dropped 4 bases and J dropped 9; count of bases not matched to a gene: 8. CDR3 length: 13 residues. The CDR3 spells CASSPWGQGWQYF. The CDR3 DNA is TGTGCCAGCAGCCCCTGGGGACAGGGTTGGCAGTACTTC. The whole variable domain, remainder taken from reference TRBV5-5 and TRBJ2-7, is DAGVTQSPTHLIKTRGQQVTLRCSPISGHKSVSWYQQVLGQGPQFIFQYYEKEERGRGNFPDRFSARQFPNYSSELNVNALLLGDSALYLCASSPWGQGWQYFGPGTRLTVT.

V is TRBV5-1 and J is TRBJ1-1; D remains ambiguous. CDR1 and CDR2 from the germline V gene are SGHRS and YFSETQ. The CDR3 has 13 residues. V dropped 0 bases and J dropped 6 bases, with 9 bases sitting between them. The CDR3 loop is CASSLAAEAEAFF. The CDR3 coding sequence is TGCGCCAGCAGCTTGGCAGCGGAGGCTGAAGCTTTCTTT.

J is TRBJ2-5 and V is TRBV7-2; 7 nucleotides agree with TRBD2. The CDR3 covers 17 residues. With 0 bases clipped from V and 0 bases from J, the junction kept 7 bases outside the gene matches. Germline values: CDR1 SGHTA, CDR2 FQGNSA. The CDR3 spells CASSLAGRELDQETQYF. CDR3 sequence (DNA): TGTGCCAGCAGCTTAGCTGGGAGGGAGTTGGACCAAGAGACCCAGTACTTC.

This clone was counted a few times. J is TRBJ1-6 and V is TRBV7-2, with D maybe TRBD1 (6 bases). This CDR3 region has 15 residues. CDR1 and CDR2 (germline): SGHTA, FQGNSA. The V end lost 5 bases, the J end lost 0 bases, and 8 bases lay between the germline ends. The CDR3 is CASSPRGSYNSPLHF. The CDR3 DNA reads TGTGCCAGCAGCCCCAGGGGCTCCTATAATTCACCCCTCCACTTT.

The rearrangement joins TRBV29-1 to TRBJ1-3, with 10 bases aligning to TRBD1. The CDR3 extends over 15 amino acids. V trimming: 6 bases; J trimming: 8 bases; junction bases outside the gene matches: 13. Germline assignment: CDR1 SQVTM and CDR2 ANQGSEA. CDR3 region: CSVKPGTGAWDTIYF. In DNA form, the CDR3 reads TGCAGCGTAAAACCCGGGACAGGGGCGTGGGACACCATATATTTT.

V is TRBV20-1 and J is TRBJ2-2; 11 nucleotides line up with TRBD2. Germline loops: CDR1 DFQATT, CDR2 SNEGSKA (reference sequence). The CDR3 has 16 residues. Trimming cost V 3 bases and J 2 bases; bases outside gene matches: 5. The CDR3 loop is CSASHLAGGNTGELFF. CDR3 DNA: TGCAGTGCTAGTCATCTAGCGGGGGGAAACACCGGGGAGCTGTTTTTT.

The chain uses TRBV28 and TRBJ1-1, with D possibly matching TRBD1 (5 bases). V was trimmed by 3 bases and J by 1 base, leaving 9 bases between them. CDR1 is MDHEN, CDR2 SYDVKM, per germline. The CDR3 contains 14 residues. CDR3 sequence (DNA): TGTGCCAGCAGTTTGGAGCAGGGGAACACTGAAGCTTTCTTT. It encodes CASSLEQGNTEAFF. Full variable domain (missing parts from reference TRBV28 and TRBJ1-1): DVKVTQSSRYLVKRTGEKVFLECVQDMDHENMFWYRQDPGLGLRLIYFSYDVKMKEKGDIPEGYSVSREKKERFSLILESASTNQTSMYLCASSLEQGNTEAFFGQGTRLTVV.

The chain is built from TRBV3-1 (or the pseudogene TRBV3-2) and TRBJ2-2; 11 nucleotides agree with TRBD1. V lost 1 base and J lost 6; bases outside the gene matches: 4. The CDR3 extends over 16 amino acids. Germline V lookup: CDR1 LGHDT, CDR2 YNNKEL (reference sequence). The CDR3 region has the DNA TGTGCCAGCAGCCAAGCGGGACAGGGGGTGTCCGGGGAGCTGTTTTTT. It codes for CASSQAGQGVSGELFF.

This clone showed up just once. V and J are TRBV10-3 and TRBJ2-3; unclear D gene. V dropped 3 bases and J dropped 2 bases, with 12 bases sitting between them. The CDR3 totals 15 residues. Germline values: CDR1 ENHRY, CDR2 SYGVKD. The CDR3 bases are TGTGCCATCAGTGACAGAACCCCACACACAGATACGCAGTATTTT. Encoded protein: CAISDRTPHTDTQYF.

V is TRBV7-2 and J is TRBJ2-1; 10 positions match TRBD2. Losses at the gene ends were 7 bases for V and 5 bases for J; bases not matched to a gene: 17. Per the germline V gene, CDR1 is SGHTA and CDR2 is FQGNSA. The CDR3 is made up of 18 amino acids. CDR3 amino acids: CASTSDLNQGLAHNEQFF. CDR3 bases: TGTGCCAGCACCTCCGATTTAAATCAGGGACTAGCGCACAATGAGCAGTTCTTC.

This chain joins TRBV28 and TRBJ1-5, with D perhaps matching TRBD1 (5 bases). The CDR3 is 16 amino acids. The V and J ends lost 5 bases and 0 bases respectively, with 14 bases between them. Looked up from germline, CDR1 is MDHEN and CDR2 is SYDVKM. The CDR3 bases are TGTGCCAGCAGTACCTTTTACAGGACTAGCAATCAGCCCCAGCATTTT. It is translated as CASSTFYRTSNQPQHF. The variable domain in full, with the rest retrieved from reference TRBV28 and TRBJ1-5, is DVKVTQSSRYLVKRTGEKVFLECVQDMDHENMFWYRQDPGLGLRLIYFSYDVKMKEKGDIPEGYSVSREKKERFSLILESASTNQTSMYLCASSTFYRTSNQPQHFGDGTRLSIL.

The V and J genes are TRBV30 and TRBJ1-1; D remains ambiguous. V was cut by 3 bases and J by 9 bases, with 17 bases left in between. This CDR3 spans 13 amino acids. Germline values: CDR1 GTSNPN, CDR2 SVGIG (reference sequence). CDR3 in amino acids: CAWRGLPGEKAFF. For the CDR3, the DNA is TGTGCCTGGAGGGGTCTCCCGGGAGAGAAAGCTTTCTTT. The full variable domain, completed using reference TRBV30 and TRBJ1-1, is SQTIHQWPATLVQPVGSPLSLECTVEGTSNPNLYWYRQAAGRGLQLLFYSVGIGQISSEVPQNLSASRPQDRQFILSSKKLLLSDSGFYLCAWRGLPGEKAFFGQGTRLTVV.

The rearrangement links TRBV5-8 to TRBJ2-1, with TRBD1 matching 10 bases. The V and J ends lost 4 bases and 8 bases, in that order; junction bases with no gene match: 9. In germline, CDR1 is SGHTS, CDR2 YDEGEE. The CDR3 is 15 residues long. The CDR3 protein is CASSLGTGVIDEQFF. CDR3 in DNA: TGTGCCAGCAGCCTCGGGACAGGGGTTATCGATGAGCAGTTCTTC.

The rearrangement links TRBV19 to TRBJ2-5; 7 positions match TRBD2. CDR1 LNHDA and CDR2 SQIVND come from the germline V gene (reference sequence). The CDR3 is 15 amino acids. The V and J ends lost 3 bases and 5 bases, in that order; junction bases with no gene match: 9. CDR3 sequence reads: CASSINGGRLETQYF. Here the CDR3 DNA reads TGTGCCAGTAGTATCAATGGCGGGAGATTGGAGACCCAGTACTTC.

The chain joins TRBV6-5 to TRBJ1-2; D is possibly TRBD1 (5 bases). Germline CDR1 MNHEY, CDR2 SVGAGI. Trimming left V 4 bases short and J 6 bases short, with 18 bases between. This CDR3 is 15 amino acids long. The CDR3 spells CASSSRPGEGHGYTF. CDR3 nucleotide sequence: TGTGCCAGCAGTTCGAGGCCCGGGGAGGGACATGGCTACACCTTC.

The J gene is TRBJ2-3, the V gene TRBV29-1; possibly TRBD2 for D (6 bases). V was trimmed by 6 bases and J by 6 bases, leaving 19 bases between them. This CDR3 has 14 residues. CDR1 is SQVTM, CDR2 ANQGSEA, per germline. CDR3 DNA: TGCAGCGTCCGCGGACTAAACCTGGGGGATACGCAGTATTTT. It codes for CSVRGLNLGDTQYF.

The sample holds many counts of this clone. The J gene is TRBJ2-1, the V gene TRBV19, with 13 bases aligning to TRBD2. CDR1 and CDR2 (germline): LNHDA, SQIVND (reference sequence). The CDR3 has 19 residues. J was trimmed by 0 bases and V by 4 bases; bases with no gene match: 9. The CDR3 DNA is TGTGCCAGTAGTACACTAGCGGGAGGGCCTTGGAGCTCCTACAATGAGCAGTTCTTC. Translated, it gives CASSTLAGGPWSSYNEQFF.

The chain joins TRBV10-2 to TRBJ1-5, with D unclear. The V gene lost 3 bases and the J gene lost 4 bases, with 19 bases spanning the gap. Germline lookup yields CDR1 WSHSY and CDR2 SAAADI. The CDR3 runs to 17 residues. CDR3 in DNA: TGCGCCAGCAGTGACTCTAAGACGGCGGGCGGTAATCAGCCCCAGCATTTT. Protein sequence: CASSDSKTAGGNQPQHF.

The V gene is TRBV11-2, the J gene TRBJ2-7; maybe TRBD2 (6 bases). The CDR3 runs 16 residues. The V end lost 1 base, the J end lost 2 bases, and 15 bases lay between the germline ends. CDR1 is SGHAT and CDR2 is FQNNGV in the germline V gene. CDR3 bases: TGTGCCAGCAGCTTAGTCCCTCGGGCGGGAACCTACGAGCAGTACTTC. Its protein is CASSLVPRAGTYEQYF.

This chain uses TRBV19 with TRBJ2-1; 15 bases align to TRBD2. Germline V lookup: CDR1 LNHDA, CDR2 SQIVND (reference sequence). The V gene end was trimmed by 5 bases and the J gene end by 7 bases; junction bases not matched to a gene: 9. The CDR3 is made up of 17 amino acids. CDR3 bases: TGTGCCAGTAGTTCGGCGGGGACTAGCGGGAGGTTGAATGAGCAGTTCTTC. Translation: CASSSAGTSGRLNEQFF.

This clone was seen once. The chain is built from TRBV29-1 and TRBJ1-1; D is unresolved. Germline CDR1 reads SQVTM; CDR2 reads ANQGSEA. Trimming pared 8 bases from V and 1 base from J, leaving 17 bases between. This CDR3 has 14 residues. In DNA, the CDR3 is TGCAGCTCTTTCAGACCCGGGAAGAACACTGAAGCTTTCTTT. Amino acids: CSSFRPGKNTEAFF. Based on the CDR3 plus reference TRBV29-1 and TRBJ1-1, the full variable domain is SAVISQKPSRDICQRGTSLTIQCQVDSQVTMMFWYRQQPGQSLTLIATANQGSEATYESGFVIDKFPISRPNLTFSTLTVSNMSPEDSSIYLCSSFRPGKNTEAFFGQGTRLTVV.

The rearrangement links TRBV6-5 to TRBJ2-5, with 8 bases that match TRBD1. V shed 8 bases and J 4 bases; nucleotides not matched to a gene: 6. The CDR3 runs 13 residues. Germline CDR1 is MNHEY and CDR2 is SVGAGI. The CDR3 region has the DNA TGTGCCAGCGGAAGAACAGGGGGAGAGACCCAGTACTTC. Translated, it gives CASGRTGGETQYF.

This chain links TRBV6-5 with TRBJ2-2; maybe TRBD1 (5 bases). This CDR3 contains 15 residues. Germline loops: CDR1 MNHEY, CDR2 SVGAGI. The V gene lost 6 bases and the J gene lost 4 bases, with 15 bases spanning the gap. In DNA, the CDR3 is TGTGCCAGCAGCCCCCAGGGTTCGGGCACCGGGGAGCTGTTTTTT. As protein: CASSPQGSGTGELFF.

The V gene is TRBV4-1, the J gene TRBJ2-1; TRBD2 matches at 7 bases. V dropped 0 bases and J dropped 2; count of bases not matched to a gene: 4. The CDR3 contains 16 residues. CDR1 is MGHRA and CDR2 is YSYEKL in the germline V gene. CDR3 coding DNA: TGCGCCAGCAGCCAAGAACGGGGGAGGGCCTACAATGAGCAGTTCTTC. Translation gives CASSQERGRAYNEQFF.